A single sample is the source of the 17 T cell receptor beta chains below, sequenced in a study of blood T cell repertoires in COVID-19. Clones were sequenced by immunoSEQ multiplex PCR, and TCRdb holds only the in-frame ones, with some missing. The sample shows tens of thousands of clones, 90% of them seen only once. Material: peripheral blood. All receptors come from a man of 80 years or more with acute or convalescent COVID-19.

This clone turned up a few times. The chain has TRBV3-1 (or the pseudogene TRBV3-2) and TRBJ1-2; D possibly corresponds to TRBD1 (6 bases). Germline CDR1 reads LGHDT; CDR2 reads YNNKEL (reference sequence). Trimming shortened V by 5 bases and J by 8 bases, and 18 bases separated the two germline ends. CDR3 length: 14 amino acids. CDR3 DNA sequence: TGTGCCAGCAGCTTAAGGGACATTACTGGGGGCTACACCTTC. It encodes CASSLRDITGGYTF.

J is TRBJ1-2 and V is TRBV5-1; 7 bases agree with TRBD1. The V gene end was trimmed by 4 bases and the J gene end by 0 bases; junction bases not matched to a gene: 6. The CDR3 has 15 amino acids. Germline loops: CDR1 SGHRS, CDR2 YFSETQ. The CDR3 sequence is CASSSSGGANYGYTF. CDR3 DNA sequence: TGCGCCAGCAGCAGTTCAGGGGGAGCTAACTATGGCTACACCTTC.

This clone has just one count. The rearrangement links TRBV3-1 (or the pseudogene TRBV3-2) to TRBJ2-1, with 12 bases lining up with TRBD2. Germline CDR1 reads LGHDT; CDR2 reads YNNKEL (reference sequence). V dropped 4 bases and J dropped 0; count of bases not matched to a gene: 13. This CDR3 has 20 residues. The CDR3 loop reads CASSPMTSGGEWGSYNEQFF. The CDR3 nucleotides are TGTGCCAGCAGCCCCATGACTAGCGGGGGTGAATGGGGCTCCTACAATGAGCAGTTCTTC.

For this clone: Other DNA sequences in the same sample also yield this CDR3. This sequence joins TRBV7-2 and TRBJ2-3; D is unresolved. There are 12 residues in the CDR3. V shed 4 bases and J shed 6 bases, with 8 bases lying between them. Germline V lookup: CDR1 SGHTA, CDR2 FQGNSA. Here the CDR3 DNA reads TGTGCCAGCAGCTCATACGGGGATACGCAGTATTTT. This encodes CASSSYGDTQYF. The full variable domain, in which reference TRBV7-2 and TRBJ2-3 provide the parts outside the CDR3, is GAGVSQSPSNKVTEKGKDVELRCDPISGHTALYWYRQSLGQGLEFLIYFQGNSAPDKSGLPSDRFSAERTGGSVSTLTIQRTQQEDSAVYLCASSSYGDTQYFGPGTRLTVL.

This clone was recorded once. Mismatch with germline at one junction end may stem from a read error. This chain joins TRBV5-1 and TRBJ2-2; 9 bases align to TRBD1. Germline V gene data show CDR1 as SGHRS and CDR2 as YFSETQ. The CDR3 is 15 amino acids. This CDR3 reads CASSSDRGEAGELFF. Here the CDR3 DNA reads TGCGCCAGCAGCAGTGACAGGGGGGAAGCCGGTGAGCTGTTTTTT.

The V call is TRBV30, the J call TRBJ2-5; weak D call: TRBD1 (6 bases). V lost 4 bases, J lost 1 base, and 10 bases lay in between. CDR1 and CDR2 from the germline V gene are GTSNPN and SVGIG (reference sequence). The CDR3 sequence is 13 residues long. Here the CDR3 DNA reads TGTGCCTGGAATAGGGGGTCCCAAGAGACCCAGTACTTC. This codes for CAWNRGSQETQYF.

The J gene is TRBJ2-3, the V gene TRBV24-1; the match to TRBD2 covers 7 bases. CDR1 is KGHDR and CDR2 is SFDVKD in the germline V gene. CDR3 length equals 14 residues. V shed 12 bases and J 0 bases; nucleotides not matched to a gene: 8. The CDR3 loop is CAVQASGSTDTQYF. CDR3 nucleotide sequence: TGTGCCGTTCAGGCTAGCGGTAGCACAGATACGCAGTATTTT.

This clone appeared a single time. This sequence joins TRBV3-1 (or the pseudogene TRBV3-2) and TRBJ1-1; possible D gene TRBD1, 6 bases. Germline values: CDR1 LGHDT, CDR2 YNNKEL (reference sequence). The CDR3 runs 14 residues. The germline V and J ends were trimmed by 2 bases and 4 bases, with 11 bases remaining between them. CDR3 bases: TGTGCCAGCAGCCAAAGACCAGGGGTCACTGAAGCTTTCTTT. Its protein product is CASSQRPGVTEAFF.

The J gene is TRBJ2-3, the V gene TRBV20-1; D is undetermined. V was cut by 4 bases and J by 6 bases, with 8 bases left in between. The V gene's germline CDR1 is DFQATT and CDR2 SNEGSKA (reference sequence). The CDR3 sequence is 11 residues long. DNA for the CDR3: TGCAGTGCTACCGGGTCGGATACGCAGTATTTT. This gives the protein CSATGSDTQYF.

The V call is TRBV27, the J call TRBJ1-3; D is possibly TRBD1 (6 bases). CDR3 length: 14 amino acids. Germline loops: CDR1 MNHEY, CDR2 SMNVEV (reference sequence). The V end was cut by 6 bases, the J end by 1 base, with 10 bases between. The CDR3 is CASRQGASGNTIYF. CDR3 nucleotides: TGTGCCAGCAGACAGGGTGCGTCTGGAAACACCATATATTTT.

This rearrangement joins TRBV3-1 (or the pseudogene TRBV3-2) to TRBJ2-7; D call uncertain. The ends were cut back, 3 bases at V and 0 bases at J, with 6 bases in the middle. This CDR3 comprises 13 residues. CDR1 and CDR2 (germline): LGHDT, YNNKEL (reference sequence). The chain's CDR3 is CASSHTLSYEQYF. As DNA, the CDR3 is TGTGCCAGCAGCCATACTCTCTCCTACGAGCAGTACTTC.

V gene TRBV5-1 combines with J gene TRBJ2-2, with 7 bases aligning to TRBD1. The CDR3 length is 16 residues. V gave up 2 bases and J gave up 1 base; unmatched junction bases: 5. Germline CDR1 SGHRS, CDR2 YFSETQ. The CDR3 here is CASSLTGTENTGELFF. In nucleotides, the CDR3 is TGCGCCAGCAGCTTAACCGGGACAGAGAACACCGGGGAGCTGTTTTTT.

The chain is built from TRBV2 and TRBJ1-2; TRBD1 matches 7 bases. Germline CDR1 and CDR2: SNHLY and FYNNEI. This CDR3 comprises 13 residues. The ends lost 4 bases at V and 4 bases at J; junction bases unmatched: 3. CDR3 coding DNA: TGTGCCAGCAGTGGACAGGGTCTCTATGGCTACACCTTC. Translating gives CASSGQGLYGYTF. Full variable domain (remainder filled in from reference TRBV2 and TRBJ1-2): EPEVTQTPSHQVTQMGQEVILRCVPISNHLYFYWYRQILGQKVEFLVSFYNNEISEKSEIFDDQFSVERPDGSNFTLKIRSTKLEDSAMYFCASSGQGLYGYTFGSGTRLTVV.

The rearrangement links TRBV20-1 to TRBJ1-2; 8 positions match TRBD1. V was clipped by 6 bases and J by 8 bases; unmatched bases: 5. This CDR3 has 11 amino acids. Germline CDR1 and CDR2: DFQATT and SNEGSKA (reference sequence). CDR3 sequence reads: CSAPTGVGYTF. The CDR3, as DNA: TGCAGTGCACCGACAGGGGTCGGCTACACCTTC.

The chain combines TRBV2 with TRBJ2-3; D may be TRBD2 (6 bases). V was pared by 9 bases and J by 2 bases, with 18 bases between. Germline CDR1 SNHLY, CDR2 FYNNEI. The CDR3 covers 15 residues. The chain's CDR3 is CASSPGLSFTDTQYF. The DNA of the CDR3 is TGTGCCAGTTCTCCGGGACTGAGTTTCACAGATACGCAGTATTTT. Using reference TRBV2 and TRBJ2-3 for the parts outside the CDR3, the full variable domain is EPEVTQTPSHQVTQMGQEVILRCVPISNHLYFYWYRQILGQKVEFLVSFYNNEISEKSEIFDDQFSVERPDGSNFTLKIRSTKLEDSAMYFCASSPGLSFTDTQYFGPGTRLTVL.

This clone was seen just once. The rearrangement links TRBV5-1 to TRBJ2-2, with D possibly matching TRBD2 (5 bases). CDR1 and CDR2 from the germline V gene are SGHRS and YFSETQ. There are 14 residues in the CDR3. With 4 bases removed from V and 5 bases from J, the gap between germline ends came to 12 bases. The CDR3 here is CASSAARATGELFF. CDR3 coding DNA: TGCGCCAGCAGCGCGGCGAGGGCAACCGGGGAGCTGTTTTTT. Combining the CDR3 with reference TRBV5-1 and TRBJ2-2 gives the whole variable domain KAGVTQTPRYLIKTRGQQVTLSCSPISGHRSVSWYQQTPGQGLQFLFEYFSETQRNKGNFPGRFSGRQFSNSRSEMNVSTLELGDSALYLCASSAARATGELFFGEGSRLTVL.

The chain employs TRBV5-4 and TRBJ1-1; 7 bases map to TRBD1. This CDR3 is 15 amino acids long. CDR1 SGHNT and CDR2 YYREEE come from the germline V gene (reference sequence). Trimming took 0 bases from V and 1 from J; bases not matched to a gene: 3. CDR3 nucleotides: TGTGCCAGCAGCTTGGCACAGGGGCCGAACACTGAAGCTTTCTTT. This encodes CASSLAQGPNTEAFF.